A single sample is the source of the 23 T cell receptor beta chains below, sequenced in a study of blood T cell repertoires in COVID-19. The method was immunoSEQ multiplex PCR; TCRdb's version includes in-frame clones alone and lacks a portion of them. The repertoire holds approximately 180,000 clones, about 79% seen once, with more than 25% in the top ten. The specimen was peripheral blood. These receptors came from a woman between 70 and 85 years old with acute or convalescent COVID-19.

J is TRBJ2-7 and V is TRBV4-1; 7 positions match TRBD1. CDR1 MGHRA and CDR2 YSYEKL come from the germline V gene. This CDR3 is 15 amino acids long. J was trimmed by 2 bases and V by 5 bases; bases with no gene match: 9. The CDR3, as DNA: TGCGCCAGCAGCTTATCGGTGCAGGGGGCCTACGAGCAGTACTTC. As protein: CASSLSVQGAYEQYF.

The V and J genes are TRBV5-4 and TRBJ2-5; D remains ambiguous. Trimming pared 0 bases from V and 5 bases from J, leaving 2 bases between. Germline-derived CDR1 and CDR2 are SGHNT and YYREEE (reference sequence). The CDR3 has 11 amino acids. The CDR3 coding sequence is TGTGCCAGCAGCTTGGCTGAGACCCAGTACTTC. Amino acids: CASSLAETQYF.

The chain links TRBV5-1 to TRBJ2-5; D gene unclear. V lost 0 bases, J lost 2 bases, and 8 bases lay in between. The CDR3 runs 14 residues. The germline CDR1 and CDR2 sequences are SGHRS and YFSETQ. CDR3 loop: CASSLGTAQETQYF. The CDR3 nucleotides are TGCGCCAGCAGCTTGGGTACAGCACAAGAGACCCAGTACTTC. Complete variable domain (other parts from reference TRBV5-1 and TRBJ2-5): KAGVTQTPRYLIKTRGQQVTLSCSPISGHRSVSWYQQTPGQGLQFLFEYFSETQRNKGNFPGRFSGRQFSNSRSEMNVSTLELGDSALYLCASSLGTAQETQYFGPGTRLLVL.

The chain employs TRBV9 and TRBJ1-2; TRBD1 matches at 9 bases. The ends lost 1 base at V and 4 bases at J; junction bases unmatched: 8. Germline V gene sequence: CDR1 SGDLS, CDR2 YYNGEE. CDR3 length equals 16 residues. The CDR3 DNA is TGTGCCAGCAGCGTAAGGGACAGGGAGCTAGGCTATGGCTACACCTTC. It is translated as CASSVRDRELGYGYTF.

CDR3 bases: TGTGCCAGCAGCAAAAGGGCGGGATCCTACGAGCAGTACTTC. Residues: CASSKRAGSYEQYF. The J gene is TRBJ2-7, the V gene TRBV7-9; D might be TRBD2 (6 bases). Germline V gene lookup returns CDR1 SEHNR and CDR2 FQNEAQ (reference sequence). The CDR3 totals 14 residues. The V end was cut by 5 bases, the J end by 1 base, with 12 bases between.

This chain links TRBV5-1 with TRBJ2-1; 10 positions match TRBD2. The V gene end was trimmed by 3 bases and the J gene end by 7 bases; junction bases not matched to a gene: 7. This CDR3 spans 15 amino acids. Germline CDR1 and CDR2: SGHRS and YFSETQ. CDR3 in DNA: TGCGCCAGCAGCTGGACTAGCGGAGGTGGGAATGAGCAGTTCTTC. This translates into CASSWTSGGGNEQFF.

CDR3 protein: CASSPQTSGRTDTQYF. The CDR3, as DNA: TGCGCCAGCAGCCCCCAAACTAGCGGGAGGACAGATACGCAGTATTTT. The V call is TRBV4-1, the J call TRBJ2-3, with 12 nucleotides matching TRBD2. The CDR3 is 16 residues long. Germline V lookup: CDR1 MGHRA, CDR2 YSYEKL. Trimming took 4 bases from V and 3 from J; bases not matched to a gene: 5.

The rearrangement joins TRBV5-1 to TRBJ2-2; 11 bases map to TRBD2. The CDR3 contains 17 residues. Unmatched junction bases numbered 5, after V lost 4 bases and J lost 0 bases. CDR1 and CDR2 (germline): SGHRS, YFSETQ. The CDR3 loop reads CASSATSGGTNTGELFF. The DNA of the CDR3 is TGCGCCAGCAGCGCCACTAGCGGGGGAACGAACACCGGGGAGCTGTTTTTT.

The chain carries TRBV2 and TRBJ1-1; no clear D. This CDR3 is built from 14 residues. Germline CDR1 reads SNHLY; CDR2 reads FYNNEI. Trimming stripped 4 bases from V and 3 bases from J, with 12 bases between. This CDR3 is CASSVGRTYTEAFF. DNA for the CDR3: TGTGCCAGCAGTGTCGGCAGGACTTACACTGAAGCTTTCTTT.

The V and J genes are TRBV10-3 and TRBJ2-1; 8 nucleotides agree with TRBD2. V gave up 3 bases and J gave up 1 base; unmatched junction bases: 2. Germline loops: CDR1 ENHRY, CDR2 SYGVKD. CDR3 size: 15 residues. For the CDR3, the DNA is TGTGCCATCAGTGAAGAGCGGGAGTCCTACAATGAGCAGTTCTTC. Translation: CAISEERESYNEQFF.

The chain is built from TRBV27 and TRBJ2-7, with 8 bases lining up with TRBD1. V shed 6 bases and J 0 bases; nucleotides not matched to a gene: 4. This CDR3 spans 14 amino acids. Germline CDR1 and CDR2: MNHEY and SMNVEV (reference sequence). The CDR3 region is CASRNRGSSYEQYF. The CDR3 nucleotides read TGTGCCAGCAGGAACAGGGGGAGCTCCTACGAGCAGTACTTC.

This clone turned up a few times. The rearrangement uses TRBV5-1 and TRBJ1-6, with D perhaps matching TRBD1 (5 bases). Trimming shortened V by 8 bases and J by 10 bases, and 22 bases separated the two germline ends. The CDR3 is 15 residues long. Germline CDR1 SGHRS, CDR2 YFSETQ. DNA for the CDR3: TGCGCCAGTAGCGAGGACGGGGCGGGGTTGTCACCCCTCCACTTT. This encodes CASSEDGAGLSPLHF.

The chain combines TRBV27 with TRBJ2-2; D unresolved. The CDR3 has 16 residues. Trimming pared 1 base from V and 0 bases from J, leaving 9 bases between. Germline-derived CDR1 and CDR2 are MNHEY and SMNVEV (reference sequence). The CDR3 reads CASSLLAVTNTGELFF. CDR3 nucleotide sequence: TGTGCCAGCAGTTTATTGGCGGTTACGAACACCGGGGAGCTGTTTTTT.

The chain recombines TRBV5-1 with TRBJ2-7; D call uncertain. Germline values: CDR1 SGHRS, CDR2 YFSETQ. V shed 8 bases and J shed 2 bases, with 20 bases lying between them. CDR3 length: 15 amino acids. CDR3 in amino acids: CASSPGGSIAYEQYF. The CDR3 nucleotides are TGCGCCAGTTCCCCTGGCGGTAGTATTGCCTACGAGCAGTACTTC.

The chain combines TRBV4-1 with TRBJ1-5, with TRBD1 matching 7 bases. CDR3 size: 16 residues. From germline, CDR1 is MGHRA and CDR2 YSYEKL. The junction had 7 bases not matched to a gene; V was cut back by 0 bases and J by 5 bases. The CDR3 DNA is TGCGCCAGCAGCCAAGATGGGCAGGGGGTTTATCAGCCCCAGCATTTT. Translated, it gives CASSQDGQGVYQPQHF.

The chain links TRBV6-6 to TRBJ2-7; 7 bases map to TRBD1. The CDR3 covers 15 residues. V gave up 6 bases and J gave up 3 bases; unmatched junction bases: 11. CDR1 and CDR2 (germline): MNHNY, SVGAGI (reference sequence). DNA for the CDR3: TGTGCCAGCAGCCGCCGGACAGGTGGGGGCTACGAGCAGTACTTC. It yields the protein CASSRRTGGGYEQYF.

V is TRBV29-1 and J is TRBJ1-1; 9 bases are shared with TRBD1. V shed 5 bases and J 4 bases; nucleotides not matched to a gene: 5. Germline V gene data show CDR1 as SQVTM and CDR2 as ANQGSEA. The CDR3 totals 13 residues. CDR3 sequence reads: CSVTGQGSTEAFF. CDR3 nucleotides: TGCAGCGTTACAGGACAGGGGAGCACTGAAGCTTTCTTT.

This clone was observed a handful of times. The chain employs TRBV5-1 and TRBJ2-3; 9 nucleotides agree with TRBD1. The CDR3 runs to 16 residues. The germline gives CDR1 SGHRS, CDR2 YFSETQ. Trimming cost V 4 bases and J 5 bases; bases outside gene matches: 11. The chain's CDR3 is CASSLGTGKGGDTQYF. The DNA for the CDR3 is TGCGCCAGCAGCCTAGGGACAGGGAAAGGGGGAGATACGCAGTATTTT. Together with reference TRBV5-1 and TRBJ2-3, the CDR3 gives the full variable domain: KAGVTQTPRYLIKTRGQQVTLSCSPISGHRSVSWYQQTPGQGLQFLFEYFSETQRNKGNFPGRFSGRQFSNSRSEMNVSTLELGDSALYLCASSLGTGKGGDTQYFGPGTRLTVL.

This sequence joins TRBV3-1 (or the pseudogene TRBV3-2) and TRBJ2-7; 7 positions match TRBD2. V was pared by 4 bases and J by 1 base, with 7 bases of the junction left unmatched. Looked up from germline, CDR1 is LGHDT and CDR2 is YNNKEL (reference sequence). This CDR3 is built from 15 residues. For the CDR3, the DNA is TGTGCCAGCAGCCGGGGAGGGATCAGATCCTACGAGCAGTACTTC. Its protein is CASSRGGIRSYEQYF.

This clone was counted many times. The CDR3 region is CASSARARGNTGELFF. The DNA of the CDR3 is TGTGCCAGCAGCGCACGTGCCAGGGGCAACACCGGGGAGCTGTTTTTT. The V gene is TRBV7-3, the J gene TRBJ2-2, with a possible D match to TRBD1 (6 bases). Germline V CDR1 and CDR2: SGHTA, FQGTGA. The CDR3 runs 16 residues. V shed 5 bases and J shed 2 bases, with 15 bases lying between them.

As concerns this clone: Other DNA sequences in this sample translate to the same CDR3. This sequence joins TRBV6-6 and TRBJ1-1, with D maybe TRBD1 (5 bases). The CDR3 totals 15 residues. Germline V gene sequence: CDR1 MNHNY, CDR2 SVGAGI (reference sequence). The ends were cut back, 0 bases at V and 1 base at J, with 9 bases in the middle. The CDR3, as DNA: TGTGCCAGCAGTTACTCTCGTAGGGGGAACACTGAAGCTTTCTTT. Translated, it gives CASSYSRRGNTEAFF.

This clone was detected a few times. The chain employs TRBV19 and TRBJ2-5; TRBD1 matches 7 bases. This CDR3 spans 15 amino acids. From germline, CDR1 is LNHDA and CDR2 SQIVND (reference sequence). V trimming: 2 bases; J trimming: 5 bases; junction bases outside the gene matches: 8. This CDR3 is CASSINKGAMETQYF. The CDR3 nucleotides read TGTGCCAGTAGTATAAATAAGGGGGCGATGGAGACCCAGTACTTC.

This chain uses TRBV14 with TRBJ1-1, with D perhaps matching TRBD1 (6 bases). The V end lost 3 bases, the J end lost 1 base, and 12 bases lay between the germline ends. Looked up from germline, CDR1 is SGHDN and CDR2 is FVKESK. CDR3 length: 15 amino acids. The chain's CDR3 is CASSQIGQRNTEAFF. CDR3 DNA sequence: TGTGCCAGCAGCCAGATCGGACAGAGGAACACTGAAGCTTTCTTT.